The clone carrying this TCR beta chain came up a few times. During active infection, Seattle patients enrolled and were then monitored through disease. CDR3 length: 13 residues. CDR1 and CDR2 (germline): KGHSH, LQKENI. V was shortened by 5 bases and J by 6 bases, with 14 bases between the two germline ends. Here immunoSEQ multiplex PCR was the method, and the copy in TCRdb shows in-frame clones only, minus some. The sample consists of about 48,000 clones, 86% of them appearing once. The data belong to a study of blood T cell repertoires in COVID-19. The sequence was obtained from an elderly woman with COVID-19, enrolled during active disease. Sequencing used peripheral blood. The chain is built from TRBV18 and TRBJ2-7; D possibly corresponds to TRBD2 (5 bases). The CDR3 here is CASSTNRGREQYF. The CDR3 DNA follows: TGTGCCAGCTCAACTAATCGGGGTCGCGAGCAGTACTTC.